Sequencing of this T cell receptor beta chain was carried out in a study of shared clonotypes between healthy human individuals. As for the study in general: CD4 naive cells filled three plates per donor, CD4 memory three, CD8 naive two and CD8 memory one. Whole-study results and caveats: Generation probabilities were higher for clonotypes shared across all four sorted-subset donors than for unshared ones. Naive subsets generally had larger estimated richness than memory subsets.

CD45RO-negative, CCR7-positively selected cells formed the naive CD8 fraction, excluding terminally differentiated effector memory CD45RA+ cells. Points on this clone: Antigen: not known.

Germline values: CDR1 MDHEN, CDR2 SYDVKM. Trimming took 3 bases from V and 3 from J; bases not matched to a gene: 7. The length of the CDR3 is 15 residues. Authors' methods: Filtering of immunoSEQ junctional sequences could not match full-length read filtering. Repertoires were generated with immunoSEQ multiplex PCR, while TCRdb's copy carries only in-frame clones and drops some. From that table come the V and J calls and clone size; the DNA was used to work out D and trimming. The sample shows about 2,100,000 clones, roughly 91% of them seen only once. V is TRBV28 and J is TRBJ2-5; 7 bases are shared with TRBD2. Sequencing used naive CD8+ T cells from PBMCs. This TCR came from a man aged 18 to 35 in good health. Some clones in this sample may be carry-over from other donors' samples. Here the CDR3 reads CASSFALAEKETQYF. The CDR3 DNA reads TGTGCCAGCAGTTTCGCGCTAGCGGAGAAAGAGACCCAGTACTTC.